This TCR beta chain is from a study of T cell clones after liver transplantation. Study in general: Pre-transplant mixed lymphocyte reactions yielded third-party-reactive TCRbeta sequences as comparators for graft-donor-reactive sequences.

TCRdb keeps only in-frame clones here, not all; method: immunoSEQ multiplex PCR. Of roughly 65,000 clones listed, 80% to 95% were seen once; the top ten hold roughly 0.98%. V dropped 4 bases and J dropped 5 bases, with 18 bases sitting between them. The germline gives CDR1 SGHNT, CDR2 YENEEA. The CDR3 has 15 amino acids. This sequence joins TRBV11-3 and TRBJ2-7; D ambiguous. The receptor's source is a human patient who received a liver transplant. T cells may partly derive from the graft donor. This specimen consisted of CD4+ T cells from blood, obtained roughly 26 months after liver transplant. Written as DNA, the CDR3 is TGTGCCAGCAGCTCCCCCCCGCTACGTCTTAACGAGCAGTACTTC. Protein: CASSSPPLRLNEQYF.